This is a list of T cell receptor beta chains from one sample in a study of cytomegalovirus exposure and HLA in healthy donors. Using immunoSEQ multiplex PCR, the repertoire was profiled, and TCRdb retains in-frame clones only, with some absent. The sample consists of 130,000 or so clones, roughly 80% of them appearing once. The specimen was PBMCs. Receptors were obtained from a woman aged 50 to 60 in good health and CMV-seropositive. CDR3s include the opening cysteine and the closing phenylalanine or tryptophan. The order of the fields is J gene, V gene, clone size, D gene, CDR3 protein, CDR3 DNA. The D gene is left open where the match is weak. Clone size, where shown, is once, few, many, or a class for clones that have expanded.

j_gene: TRBJ1-4; v_gene: TRBV4-3; abundance: .; d_gene: TRBD1; CDR3aa: CASSQDRLGQEEKLFF; CDR3nt: TGCGCCAGCAGCCAAGACAGGTTGGGACAGGAAGAAAAACTGTTTTTT
j_gene: TRBJ2-3; v_gene: TRBV4-1; abundance: .; d_gene: TRBD2; CDR3aa: CASSQRLAGGHDTQYF; CDR3nt: TGCGCCAGCAGCCAGCGACTAGCGGGGGGGCACGATACGCAGTATTTT
j_gene: TRBJ2-7; v_gene: TRBV18; abundance: .; d_gene: TRBD2; CDR3aa: CASSPGGTAVAYEQYF; CDR3nt: TGTGCCAGCTCACCGGGGGGGACGGCGGTCGCCTACGAGCAGTACTTC
j_gene: TRBJ1-4; v_gene: TRBV18; abundance: .; d_gene: .; CDR3aa: CASSPYTGPNEKLFF; CDR3nt: TGTGCCAGCTCACCCTACACAGGGCCTAATGAAAAACTGTTTTTT
j_gene: TRBJ2-7; v_gene: TRBV2; abundance: few; d_gene: .; CDR3aa: CASRNIGAAEQYF; CDR3nt: TGTGCCAGCAGAAACATAGGGGCGGCAGAGCAGTACTTC
j_gene: TRBJ2-7; v_gene: TRBV5-4; abundance: few; d_gene: TRBD1; CDR3aa: CASSFDRVYEQYF; CDR3nt: TGTGCCAGCAGCTTTGACAGGGTCTACGAGCAGTACTTC
j_gene: TRBJ2-3; v_gene: TRBV5-4; abundance: .; d_gene: TRBD2; CDR3aa: CASRLAGGSTDTQYF; CDR3nt: TGTGCCAGCAGACTAGCGGGTGGGAGCACAGATACGCAGTATTTT
j_gene: TRBJ2-7; v_gene: TRBV7-2; abundance: .; d_gene: TRBD2; CDR3aa: CASSPWTSGAYEQYF; CDR3nt: TGTGCCAGCAGCCCTTGGACTAGCGGCGCCTACGAGCAGTACTTC
j_gene: TRBJ1-6; v_gene: TRBV27; abundance: once; d_gene: .; CDR3aa: CASSLRRLNSPLHF; CDR3nt: TGTGCCAGCAGTTTACGCCGACTTAATTCACCCCTCCACTTT
j_gene: TRBJ1-2; v_gene: TRBV30; abundance: .; d_gene: TRBD1; CDR3aa: CAWSVNFWTGGGYTF; CDR3nt: TGTGCCTGGAGTGTCAATTTTTGGACAGGAGGTGGCTACACCTTC
j_gene: TRBJ1-5; v_gene: TRBV28; abundance: once; d_gene: .; CDR3aa: CASSLSREGQPQHF; CDR3nt: TGTGCCAGCAGTTTATCCAGGGAGGGTCAGCCCCAGCATTTT
j_gene: TRBJ2-3; v_gene: TRBV5-1; abundance: .; d_gene: .; CDR3aa: CASSRSTGGVDTQYF; CDR3nt: TGCGCCAGCAGCCGTAGTACAGGTGGGGTAGATACGCAGTATTTT
j_gene: TRBJ2-7; v_gene: TRBV21-1; abundance: .; d_gene: .; CDR3aa: CASSGEGQGTFPSYEQYF; CDR3nt: TGTGCCAGCAGCGGGGAGGGACAGGGGACATTTCCCTCCTACGAGCAGTACTTC
j_gene: TRBJ2-7; v_gene: TRBV2; abundance: .; d_gene: .; CDR3aa: CASSEQAYEQYF; CDR3nt: TGTGCCAGCAGTGAACAGGCCTACGAGCAGTACTTC
j_gene: TRBJ2-1; v_gene: TRBV6-6; abundance: .; d_gene: TRBD2; CDR3aa: CASSHYGGSSYNEQFF; CDR3nt: TGTGCCAGCAGTCACTACGGCGGGAGCTCCTACAATGAGCAGTTCTTC
j_gene: TRBJ1-2; v_gene: TRBV4-1; abundance: .; d_gene: .; CDR3aa: CASSPRVLTGGGYTF; CDR3nt: TGCGCCAGCAGCCCCCGGGTACTGACGGGTGGAGGCTACACCTTC
j_gene: TRBJ2-2; v_gene: TRBV5-1; abundance: .; d_gene: TRBD1; CDR3aa: CASSSDRALTGELFF; CDR3nt: TGCGCCAGCAGCTCGGACAGGGCCCTCACCGGGGAGCTGTTTTTT
j_gene: TRBJ2-3; v_gene: TRBV9; abundance: .; d_gene: TRBD2; CDR3aa: CASSVGLAGGQATQYF; CDR3nt: TGTGCCAGCAGCGTAGGACTAGCGGGGGGGCAGGCTACGCAGTATTTT
j_gene: TRBJ1-5; v_gene: TRBV18; abundance: once; d_gene: .; CDR3aa: CASSPDSSNQPQHF; CDR3nt: TGTGCCAGCTCACCTGACAGTAGCAATCAGCCCCAGCATTTT
j_gene: TRBJ2-1; v_gene: TRBV11-1; abundance: .; d_gene: TRBD2; CDR3aa: CASSFSGRRSYNEQFF; CDR3nt: TGTGCCAGCAGCTTCAGCGGGAGAAGGTCCTACAATGAGCAGTTCTTC
j_gene: TRBJ2-7; v_gene: TRBV29-1; abundance: .; d_gene: .; CDR3aa: CSVDGEGGSLYEQYF; CDR3nt: TGCAGCGTTGATGGGGAGGGGGGGTCGTTGTACGAGCAGTACTTC
j_gene: TRBJ1-2; v_gene: TRBV27; abundance: .; d_gene: TRBD1; CDR3aa: CASSRQGVHYGYTF; CDR3nt: TGTGCCAGCAGTAGACAGGGGGTGCACTATGGCTACACCTTC
j_gene: TRBJ2-1; v_gene: TRBV18; abundance: .; d_gene: TRBD2; CDR3aa: CASSPVGGSYNEQFF; CDR3nt: TGTGCCAGCTCACCAGTGGGGGGGTCCTACAATGAGCAGTTCTTC
j_gene: TRBJ2-7; v_gene: TRBV11-2; abundance: .; d_gene: .; CDR3aa: CASSPTSRTPSYEQYF; CDR3nt: TGTGCCAGCAGCCCAACCTCCCGGACACCCAGCTACGAGCAGTACTTC
j_gene: TRBJ2-5; v_gene: TRBV7-9; abundance: .; d_gene: .; CDR3aa: CASSLLRDEETQYF; CDR3nt: TGTGCCAGCAGCTTATTACGGGATGAAGAGACCCAGTACTTC
j_gene: TRBJ2-3; v_gene: TRBV15; abundance: .; d_gene: TRBD2; CDR3aa: CATSRDPGGQSDTQYF; CDR3nt: TGTGCCACCAGCAGAGATCCGGGAGGGCAATCCGATACGCAGTATTTT
j_gene: TRBJ2-1; v_gene: TRBV5-1; abundance: .; d_gene: TRBD2; CDR3aa: CASSLGALAGMGNEQFF; CDR3nt: TGCGCCAGCAGCTTGGGGGCACTAGCGGGGATGGGGAATGAGCAGTTCTTC
j_gene: TRBJ1-2; v_gene: TRBV28; abundance: .; d_gene: .; CDR3aa: CASSPTGGGAGIYGYTF; CDR3nt: TGTGCCAGCAGTCCCACGGGGGGAGGCGCAGGGATCTATGGCTACACCTTC
j_gene: TRBJ2-2; v_gene: TRBV7-3; abundance: .; d_gene: .; CDR3aa: CASSLFGEGITGELFF; CDR3nt: TGTGCCAGCAGCTTGTTCGGCGAGGGAATCACCGGGGAGCTGTTTTTT
j_gene: TRBJ1-6; v_gene: TRBV5-4; abundance: few; d_gene: TRBD1; CDR3aa: CASSPGQGLSPLHF; CDR3nt: TGTGCCAGCAGCCCGGGACAGGGCCTCTCACCCCTCCACTTT
j_gene: TRBJ2-3; v_gene: TRBV4-1; abundance: .; d_gene: TRBD2; CDR3aa: CASQPRSGATDTQYF; CDR3nt: TGCGCCAGCCAACCTCGGAGCGGGGCCACAGATACGCAGTATTTT
j_gene: TRBJ2-1; v_gene: TRBV2; abundance: .; d_gene: .; CDR3aa: CASSVQGRHGNEQFF; CDR3nt: TGTGCCAGCAGTGTGCAGGGCCGGCATGGCAATGAGCAGTTCTTC
j_gene: TRBJ1-5; v_gene: TRBV5-1; abundance: .; d_gene: TRBD1; CDR3aa: CASSLETGSQPQHF; CDR3nt: TGCGCCAGCAGCTTGGAGACAGGGAGTCAGCCCCAGCATTTT
j_gene: TRBJ1-5; v_gene: TRBV27; abundance: .; d_gene: TRBD1; CDR3aa: CASRELGGGQPQHF; CDR3nt: TGTGCCAGCAGGGAGTTAGGGGGCGGTCAGCCCCAGCATTTT
j_gene: TRBJ1-5; v_gene: TRBV6-4; abundance: few; d_gene: .; CDR3aa: CASSVSGEGNQPQHF; CDR3nt: TGTGCCAGCAGTGTTAGCGGGGAGGGCAATCAGCCCCAGCATTTT
j_gene: TRBJ2-7; v_gene: TRBV29-1; abundance: .; d_gene: TRBD2; CDR3aa: CSASGLAGGGSYEQYF; CDR3nt: TGCAGCGCCTCAGGACTAGCGGGGGGGGGCTCTTACGAGCAGTACTTC
j_gene: TRBJ2-1; v_gene: TRBV5-6; abundance: once; d_gene: .; CDR3aa: CASSLDGFNEQFF; CDR3nt: TGTGCCAGCAGCTTGGACGGGTTCAATGAGCAGTTCTTC
j_gene: TRBJ1-2; v_gene: TRBV7-9; abundance: few; d_gene: TRBD1; CDR3aa: CASSPWTGDYGYTF; CDR3nt: TGTGCCAGCAGCCCCTGGACAGGTGACTATGGCTACACCTTC
j_gene: TRBJ2-1; v_gene: TRBV27; abundance: .; d_gene: .; CDR3aa: CASSLYRNYNEQFF; CDR3nt: TGTGCCAGCAGTTTATACAGGAACTACAATGAGCAGTTCTTC
j_gene: TRBJ2-7; v_gene: TRBV10-3; abundance: .; d_gene: TRBD1; CDR3aa: CAISDLGDRSSYEQYF; CDR3nt: TGTGCCATCAGTGACCTCGGGGACAGGAGCTCCTACGAGCAGTACTTC
j_gene: TRBJ2-4; v_gene: TRBV7-2; abundance: once; d_gene: TRBD2; CDR3aa: CASSSGLAVAKNIQYF; CDR3nt: TGTGCCAGCAGCTCTGGACTAGCGGTAGCCAAAAACATTCAGTACTTC
j_gene: TRBJ2-7; v_gene: TRBV28; abundance: once; d_gene: TRBD2; CDR3aa: CASRPKPSGRVDEQYF; CDR3nt: TGTGCCAGCAGACCCAAACCTAGCGGGAGGGTAGACGAGCAGTACTTC
j_gene: TRBJ1-5; v_gene: TRBV27; abundance: few; d_gene: TRBD1; CDR3aa: CASSSGGSNQPQHF; CDR3nt: TGTGCCAGCAGTTCAGGGGGGAGCAATCAGCCCCAGCATTTT
j_gene: TRBJ1-3; v_gene: TRBV11-2; abundance: once; d_gene: .; CDR3aa: CASSYRAGESSGNTIYF; CDR3nt: TGTGCCAGCAGCTACCGGGCAGGGGAGAGCTCTGGAAACACCATATATTTT
j_gene: TRBJ2-7; v_gene: TRBV6-1; abundance: .; d_gene: .; CDR3aa: CASSYTRGSYEQYF; CDR3nt: TGTGCCAGCAGTTATACCAGGGGATCCTACGAGCAGTACTTC
j_gene: TRBJ2-2; v_gene: TRBV19; abundance: .; d_gene: TRBD1; CDR3aa: CATEDSGTVNTGELFF; CDR3nt: TGTGCCACGGAGGATTCCGGGACAGTTAACACCGGGGAGCTGTTTTTT
j_gene: TRBJ1-1; v_gene: TRBV11-2; abundance: .; d_gene: TRBD1; CDR3aa: CASSKPWTGWLNTEAFF; CDR3nt: TGTGCCAGCAGCAAACCGTGGACAGGGTGGTTGAACACTGAAGCTTTCTTT
j_gene: TRBJ2-1; v_gene: TRBV5-1; abundance: .; d_gene: TRBD2; CDR3aa: CASSLRLARHNEQFF; CDR3nt: TGCGCCAGCAGCCTTCGACTAGCGAGACACAATGAGCAGTTCTTC
j_gene: TRBJ2-1; v_gene: TRBV7-6; abundance: .; d_gene: TRBD1; CDR3aa: CASSLRLGQDTNEQFF; CDR3nt: TGTGCCAGCAGCTTACGACTGGGACAGGATACCAATGAGCAGTTCTTC
j_gene: TRBJ2-7; v_gene: TRBV19; abundance: once; d_gene: TRBD1; CDR3aa: CASSIGWTGTGVYEQYF; CDR3nt: TGTGCCAGTAGTATAGGATGGACCGGGACAGGGGTCTACGAGCAGTACTTC
j_gene: TRBJ1-5; v_gene: TRBV6-6; abundance: .; d_gene: .; CDR3aa: CASSYSGQDQPQHF; CDR3nt: TGTGCCAGCAGTTACTCGGGGCAGGATCAGCCCCAGCATTTT